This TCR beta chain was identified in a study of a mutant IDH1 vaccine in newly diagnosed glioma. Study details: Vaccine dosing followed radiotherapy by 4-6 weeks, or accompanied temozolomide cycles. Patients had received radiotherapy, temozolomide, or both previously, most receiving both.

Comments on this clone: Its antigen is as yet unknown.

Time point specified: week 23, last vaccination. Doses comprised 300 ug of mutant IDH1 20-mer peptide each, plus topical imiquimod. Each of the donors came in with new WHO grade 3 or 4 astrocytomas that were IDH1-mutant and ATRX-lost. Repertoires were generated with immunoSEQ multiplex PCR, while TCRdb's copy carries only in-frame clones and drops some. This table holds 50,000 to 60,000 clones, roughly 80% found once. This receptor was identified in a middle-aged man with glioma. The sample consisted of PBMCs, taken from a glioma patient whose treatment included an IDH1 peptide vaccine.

The CDR3 bases are TGTGCCAGCTCACCACTACAGCCCGGGACAGGCCCCTATGGCTACACCTTC. Its protein is CASSPLQPGTGPYGYTF. The V gene is TRBV18, the J gene TRBJ1-2; TRBD1 matches at 8 bases. After removal of 1 base from V and 4 bases from J, the junction contained 11 bases not matched to a gene. The CDR3 extends over 17 amino acids. Germline V gives CDR1 KGHSH, CDR2 LQKENI.